The rows below give T cell receptor beta chains drawn from one sample of a study of T cell responses to AZD1222 COVID-19 vaccine. Assay used: immunoSEQ multiplex PCR; TCRdb lists only in-frame clones, some missing. The table shows more than 95,000 clones, with 85% to 90% occurring only once. The input for sequencing was peripheral blood, taken 28 days after the second AZD1222 dose. The receptor set was obtained from an adult who received the AZD1222 COVID-19 vaccine. The CDR3 runs from the conserved cysteine through the conserved F or W. D genes are given only for firm matches. Size tells how often a clone was seen (once, few, many) or the class of an expanded clone, and some rows leave it out.

d_call	v_call	clone_size	j_call	cdr3_length	cdr3_aa	cdr3_nt
.	TRBV3-1/TRBV3-2	once	TRBJ2-5	16	CASSQVAGPRAETQYF	TGTGCCAGCAGCCAGGTGGCGGGGCCCCGAGCGGAGACCCAGTACTTC
TRBD2	TRBV5-6	.	TRBJ2-1	16	CASSLASGSSYNEQFF	TGTGCCAGCAGCTTGGCCAGCGGGAGCTCCTACAATGAGCAGTTCTTC
.	TRBV11-3	.	TRBJ2-3	14	CASSSYLGSDTQYF	TGTGCCAGCAGCTCGTACCTCGGGTCAGATACGCAGTATTTT
TRBD1	TRBV7-9	.	TRBJ1-1	15	CASSGRTGEGTEAFF	TGTGCCAGCAGCGGAAGGACAGGGGAGGGGACTGAAGCTTTCTTT
.	TRBV19	.	TRBJ1-4	14	CASSMGGNWEKLFF	TGTGCCAGTAGTATGGGAGGGAATTGGGAAAAACTGTTTTTT
.	TRBV6-2/TRBV6-3	.	TRBJ2-2	12	CASSFRTGELFF	TGTGCCAGCAGTTTTAGGACCGGGGAGCTGTTTTTT
.	TRBV7-2	.	TRBJ2-2	16	CASSLTQGMDTGELFF	TGTGCCAGCAGCTTGACCCAGGGGATGGACACCGGGGAGCTGTTTTTT
.	TRBV15	.	TRBJ1-5	14	CATRRGGQGQPQHF	TGTGCCACCCGGCGGGGGGGGCAGGGCCAACCCCAGCATTTT
.	TRBV28	.	TRBJ2-7	15	CASTSVGGSSYEQYF	TGTGCCAGCACCTCCGTTGGTGGAAGCTCCTACGAGCAGTACTTC
TRBD1	TRBV7-6	.	TRBJ1-6	15	CASSLSPGQGQPLHF	TGTGCCAGCAGCTTATCCCCCGGACAGGGTCAACCCCTCCACTTT
.	TRBV7-2	once	TRBJ2-3	13	CATTLASGDTQYF	TGTGCCACCACCCTTGCCAGCGGAGATACGCAGTATTTT
.	TRBV21-1	.	TRBJ1-6	17	CASSKASGPAINSPLHF	TGTGCCAGCAGCAAAGCCTCGGGTCCCGCTATTAATTCACCCCTCCACTTT
TRBD2	TRBV2	.	TRBJ2-1	13	CASTRGSYNEQFF	TGTGCCAGCACCCGCGGGAGTTACAATGAGCAGTTCTTC
.	TRBV5-1	.	TRBJ1-1	16	CASSSPKLAGATEAFF	TGCGCCAGCAGCTCTCCTAAGCTCGCGGGAGCGACTGAAGCTTTCTTT
.	TRBV5-4	.	TRBJ2-3	16	CASSRRLAVDTDTQYF	TGTGCCAGCAGCCGGCGTTTAGCGGTTGACACAGATACGCAGTATTTT
TRBD1	TRBV27	.	TRBJ2-1	14	CASSQGQFYNEQFF	TGTGCCAGCAGTCAGGGACAGTTCTACAATGAGCAGTTCTTC
.	TRBV27	.	TRBJ1-1	15	CASSLSYGTNTEAFF	TGTGCCAGCAGTTTATCGTATGGCACGAACACTGAAGCTTTCTTT
TRBD2	TRBV7-9	.	TRBJ2-1	19	CASSPRGTSGSTRNNEQFF	TGTGCCAGCAGCCCGAGAGGGACTAGCGGAAGCACTCGGAACAATGAGCAGTTCTTC
TRBD1	TRBV28	.	TRBJ2-7	14	CASSEGQGSDEQYF	TGTGCCAGCAGTGAAGGACAGGGGTCTGACGAGCAGTACTTC
.	TRBV10-3	.	TRBJ1-1	15	CAISEFAGKVTEAFF	TGTGCCATCAGTGAGTTCGCAGGGAAAGTCACTGAAGCTTTCTTT
.	TRBV29-1	few	TRBJ1-2	12	CSAFRTAYGYTF	TGCAGCGCGTTCCGGACAGCCTATGGCTACACCTTC
TRBD1	TRBV27	.	TRBJ1-5	16	CASSSRTGSVTKPQHF	TGTGCCAGCAGTTCTCGGACAGGTTCTGTGACTAAGCCCCAGCATTTT
.	TRBV27	.	TRBJ1-5	14	CASSLYRVNQPQHF	TGTGCCAGCAGTTTATACAGGGTTAATCAGCCCCAGCATTTT
.	TRBV18	.	TRBJ1-3	15	CASSPDSASGNTIYF	TGTGCCAGCTCACCAGACAGCGCCTCTGGAAACACCATATATTTT
.	TRBV5-1	.	TRBJ2-3	16	CASSLAPRVGTDTQYF	TGCGCCAGCAGCTTGGCCCCCAGGGTTGGAACAGATACGCAGTATTTT
.	TRBV30	.	TRBJ2-2	13	CAWLGLLSGELFF	TGTGCCTGGTTGGGACTCTTGAGCGGGGAGCTGTTTTTT
.	TRBV6-2/TRBV6-3	.	TRBJ2-1	15	CASSYGGGPYNEQFF	TGTGCCAGCAGTTACGGAGGGGGTCCCTACAATGAGCAGTTCTTC
.	TRBV27	.	TRBJ1-1	13	CASRWIMNTEAFF	TGTGCCAGCCGATGGATCATGAACACTGAAGCTTTCTTT
.	TRBV29-1	.	TRBJ1-2	12	CSVLQGDYGYTF	TGCAGCGTCCTCCAGGGAGACTATGGCTACACCTTC
TRBD1	TRBV6-2/TRBV6-3	.	TRBJ2-7	15	CASSYLGTGSAEQYF	TGTGCCAGCAGTTATTTGGGGACAGGGTCGGCCGAGCAGTACTTC
.	TRBV28	.	TRBJ1-2	14	CASRDGAVNYGYTF	TGTGCCAGCAGGGACGGGGCGGTTAACTATGGCTACACCTTC
.	TRBV6-1	.	TRBJ2-7	14	CASSDGLGLSEQYF	TGTGCCAGCAGTGACGGGCTGGGGCTCTCCGAGCAGTACTTC
.	TRBV7-8	.	TRBJ1-1	16	CASSLAPATINTEAFF	TGTGCCAGCAGCTTAGCCCCTGCCACGATAAACACTGAAGCTTTCTTT
.	TRBV5-1	.	TRBJ2-7	15	CASSLGYESSYEQYF	TGCGCCAGCAGCTTAGGCTACGAGAGCTCCTACGAGCAGTACTTC
.	TRBV7-2	.	TRBJ2-7	11	CASSPLSEQYF	TGTGCCAGCAGCCCCCTTAGCGAGCAGTACTTC
.	TRBV6-2/TRBV6-3	.	TRBJ1-1	15	CASSYSQDLNTEAFF	TGTGCCAGCAGTTACTCGCAGGATTTGAACACTGAAGCTTTCTTT
.	TRBV4-2	once	TRBJ1-2	14	CASSQALQDSGYTF	TGTGCCAGCAGCCAAGCCCTACAGGATTCGGGCTACACCTTC
TRBD2	TRBV11-3	.	TRBJ2-7	18	CASSSPPLRLAGTYEQYF	TGTGCCAGCAGCTCCCCCCCCCTCCGACTAGCGGGGACGTACGAGCAGTACTTC
TRBD1	TRBV19	.	TRBJ1-5	16	CASTETGARSNQPQHF	TGTGCCAGTACCGAGACAGGGGCTAGGAGCAATCAGCCCCAGCATTTT
TRBD2	TRBV4-1	few	TRBJ2-1	14	CASSQSGGPDEQFF	TGCGCCAGCAGCCAATCGGGAGGGCCCGATGAGCAGTTCTTC
.	TRBV4-1	.	TRBJ1-1	16	CASSPFSGPRNTEAFF	TGCGCCAGCAGCCCATTCAGCGGGCCGAGGAACACTGAAGCTTTCTTT
.	TRBV28	few	TRBJ2-3	15	CASSFAEGRGDTQYF	TGTGCCAGCAGTTTCGCGGAGGGCCGGGGAGATACGCAGTATTTT
.	TRBV29-1	once	TRBJ1-2	8	CSPDGYTF	TGCAGCCCTGATGGCTACACCTTC
TRBD1	TRBV6-5	.	TRBJ1-1	13	CASSYTGALEAFF	TGTGCCAGCAGTTACACAGGGGCCCTTGAAGCTTTCTTT
.	TRBV10-3	.	TRBJ1-1	14	CAISEVGASTEAFF	TGTGCCATCAGTGAGGTGGGGGCGAGCACTGAAGCTTTCTTT
.	TRBV11-2	.	TRBJ1-1	14	CASSLQTANTEAFF	TGTGCCAGCAGTCTCCAGACAGCGAACACTGAAGCTTTCTTT
.	TRBV11-2	.	TRBJ2-5	15	CASSPDAGRQETQYF	TGTGCCAGCAGCCCAGATGCGGGCCGCCAAGAGACCCAGTACTTC
TRBD1	TRBV7-3	.	TRBJ2-3	18	CASSLVLQGVSGTDTQYF	TGTGCCAGCAGCTTAGTCCTGCAGGGGGTTAGTGGCACAGATACGCAGTATTTT
.	TRBV27	.	TRBJ2-2	13	CASRSLGTGELFF	TGTGCCAGCAGGTCCCTGGGGACCGGGGAGCTGTTTTTT
.	TRBV19	.	TRBJ1-1	15	CASSIWSDRNTEAFF	TGTGCCAGTAGTATTTGGAGTGACAGGAACACTGAAGCTTTCTTT